The 26 T cell receptor beta chains in this list originate from one sample, sequenced in a study of cytotoxic CD8 clonotypes in ibrutinib-treated CLL. Measured with immunoSEQ multiplex PCR; TCRdb has only the in-frame clones, and not every one. This table has 110,000 or so clones, about 50% appearing once. The specimen comprised PBMCs, sampled after 24 months of ibrutinib treatment. The receptors were gathered from a human donor with chronic lymphocytic leukemia.

V gene TRBV7-2 combines with J gene TRBJ1-5; D gene ambiguous. Per the germline V gene, CDR1 is SGHTA and CDR2 is FQGNSA. The CDR3 has 16 amino acids. Trimming removed 0 bases at V and 2 bases at J, with 11 bases between. CDR3 sequence: CASSLANIVGNQPQHF. In nucleotides, the CDR3 is TGTGCCAGCAGCTTAGCGAACATAGTTGGCAATCAGCCCCAGCATTTT.

The gene calls are TRBV7-8 and TRBJ2-3, with a tentative D call TRBD1 (7 bases). Trimming took off 1 base at V and 3 bases at J, with 17 bases between the two ends. The CDR3 runs 17 residues. Germline CDR1 SGHVS, CDR2 FQNEAQ. In nucleotides, the CDR3 is TGTGCCAGCAGCTTAGACGTTGAGGGGGCGGGGACAGATACGCAGTATTTT. Its translation is CASSLDVEGAGTDTQYF.

This sequence joins TRBV5-1 and TRBJ2-2, with D possibly TRBD1 on 6 matching bases. The CDR3 consists of 15 residues. Trimming cost V 2 bases and J 0 bases, with 8 bases left between them. The germline V gene has CDR1 SGHRS and CDR2 YFSETQ. The CDR3 loop is CASSLQGSNTGELFF. The CDR3, as DNA: TGCGCCAGCAGCTTACAGGGATCGAACACCGGGGAGCTGTTTTTT.

The genes are TRBV4-1 and TRBJ2-1; D is unclear. Looked up from germline, CDR1 is MGHRA and CDR2 is YSYEKL. The germline V and J ends were trimmed by 4 bases and 7 bases, with 8 bases remaining between them. The CDR3 has 12 residues. In nucleotides, the CDR3 is TGCGCCAGCAGCCTCAGTGGGAATGAGCAGTTCTTC. Translation: CASSLSGNEQFF.

The CDR3 protein is CASSTWGNEQFF. The CDR3 DNA is TGTGCCAGCAGTACATGGGGAAATGAGCAGTTCTTC. The V and J genes are TRBV6-5 and TRBJ2-1; the D is unclear. With 5 bases removed from V and 7 bases from J, the gap between germline ends came to 9 bases. The CDR3 has 12 amino acids. The germline V gene has CDR1 MNHEY and CDR2 SVGAGI.

J is TRBJ2-2 and V is TRBV19, with 7 bases lining up with TRBD2. The CDR3 is made up of 16 amino acids. V was pared by 6 bases and J by 3 bases, with 10 bases of the junction left unmatched. Germline assignment: CDR1 LNHDA and CDR2 SQIVND (reference sequence). CDR3 amino acids: CASRDLAGRDTGELFF. CDR3 nucleotides: TGTGCCAGTAGGGATCTGGCAGGGAGGGACACCGGGGAGCTGTTTTTT.

This clone has a single count. The chain employs TRBV10-2 and TRBJ2-7; TRBD2 matches at 8 bases. Losses at the gene ends were 6 bases for V and 1 base for J; bases not matched to a gene: 14. CDR3 size: 17 residues. The germline V gene encodes CDR1 WSHSY and CDR2 SAAADI. The CDR3 region is CASRGGSGTSESYEQYF. The CDR3 DNA reads TGCGCCAGCAGGGGGGGGTCAGGGACTAGTGAGTCCTACGAGCAGTACTTC.

The gene calls are TRBV19 and TRBJ1-5; D uncertain. There are 15 residues in the CDR3. Germline V gives CDR1 LNHDA, CDR2 SQIVND (reference sequence). The V end was cut by 0 bases, the J end by 1 base, with 7 bases between. In nucleotides, the CDR3 is TGTGCCAGTAGTATAGATTGGGGAAGCAATCAGCCCCAGCATTTT. This translates into CASSIDWGSNQPQHF.

J is TRBJ2-1 and V is TRBV7-3; 7 nucleotides line up with TRBD2. The CDR3 extends over 14 amino acids. V was clipped by 1 base and J by 5 bases; unmatched bases: 2. Per germline, CDR1 SGHTA and CDR2 FQGTGA. The CDR3 bases are TGTGCCAGCAGCTTAAGCGGGGGAAACAATGAGCAGTTCTTC. Protein: CASSLSGGNNEQFF.

The chain carries TRBV4-2 and TRBJ2-6, with a weak D call TRBD2 (5 bases). The germline V and J ends were trimmed by 1 base and 0 bases, with 13 bases remaining between them. From germline, CDR1 is LGHNA and CDR2 YNFKEQ. This CDR3 has 18 residues. CDR3 sequence (DNA): TGTGCCAGCAGCCAAGTGGAGCGGTCGAACTCTGGGGCCAACGTCCTGACTTTC. This sequence encodes CASSQVERSNSGANVLTF.

The J gene is TRBJ1-4, the V gene TRBV29-1, with a possible D match to TRBD1 (6 bases). V was pared by 7 bases and J by 5 bases, with 11 bases between. The CDR3 is made up of 12 amino acids. Germline CDR1 reads SQVTM; CDR2 reads ANQGSEA. The CDR3 protein is CSALGGNEKLFF. The CDR3, as DNA: TGCAGCGCTTTAGGGGGGAATGAAAAACTGTTTTTT. Combining the CDR3 with reference TRBV29-1 and TRBJ1-4 gives the whole variable domain SAVISQKPSRDICQRGTSLTIQCQVDSQVTMMFWYRQQPGQSLTLIATANQGSEATYESGFVIDKFPISRPNLTFSTLTVSNMSPEDSSIYLCSALGGNEKLFFGSGTQLSVL.

This chain joins TRBV12-2 and TRBJ1-1. TRBV12-2 is reported as a pseudogene. The CDR3 totals 13 residues. This chain's CDR3 is CASRRWGVPEAFF. CDR3 nucleotide sequence: TGTGCAAGTCGTCGATGGGGAGTACCTGAAGCTTTCTTT.

The chain employs TRBV7-6 and TRBJ2-6; D may correspond to TRBD1 or TRBD2 (5 bases each). CDR3 length: 16 amino acids. Germline assignment: CDR1 SGHVS and CDR2 FNYEAQ. V gave up 4 bases and J gave up 0 bases, with 10 bases separating them. CDR3 coding DNA: TGTGCCAGCAGCTCGGGACGTAGCTCTGGGGCCAACGTCCTGACTTTC. It specifies CASSSGRSSGANVLTF.

In this sample, this clone turned up a few times. This sequence joins TRBV10-3 and TRBJ1-5; D not certain. The CDR3 is made up of 13 amino acids. V was shortened by 2 bases and J by 3 bases, with 5 bases between the two germline ends. The germline V gene encodes CDR1 ENHRY and CDR2 SYGVKD. CDR3 DNA: TGTGCCATCAGTGAGCACTCCAATCAGCCCCAGCATTTT. Translating it yields CAISEHSNQPQHF.

This clone was observed a handful of times. The rearrangement links TRBV9 to TRBJ2-7; the D is unclear. The germline V and J ends were trimmed by 2 bases and 6 bases, with 15 bases remaining between them. The CDR3 length is 14 residues. The germline gives CDR1 SGDLS, CDR2 YYNGEE. CDR3 protein: CASSVRDSLGEQYF. The CDR3 DNA reads TGTGCCAGCAGCGTTCGTGACTCCTTGGGCGAGCAGTACTTC.

This chain links TRBV7-9 with TRBJ2-2; D not resolved. Trimming took 7 bases from V and 1 from J, leaving 7 bases between them. This CDR3 is built from 13 residues. CDR1 is SEHNR and CDR2 is FQNEAQ in the germline V gene (reference sequence). CDR3 DNA sequence: TGTGCCAGCAACCTCCAGAACACCGGGGAGCTGTTTTTT. It yields the protein CASNLQNTGELFF.

This sequence joins TRBV6-6 and TRBJ2-7; 7 bases are a match to TRBD2. Germline V lookup: CDR1 MNHNY, CDR2 SVGAGI (reference sequence). The CDR3 consists of 13 residues. The V gene end was trimmed by 6 bases and the J gene end by 5 bases; junction bases not matched to a gene: 7. The CDR3 loop is CASRPWLADEQYF. The CDR3, as DNA: TGTGCCAGCAGGCCTTGGCTAGCGGACGAGCAGTACTTC.

V and J are TRBV5-1 and TRBJ1-6, with D perhaps matching TRBD1 (6 bases). Germline loops: CDR1 SGHRS, CDR2 YFSETQ. The V end was cut by 0 bases, the J end by 13 bases, with 17 bases between. The CDR3 consists of 15 residues. The CDR3 DNA reads as TGCGCCAGCAGCTTGGAGGCAGGGGCCTTGTTGCCCCTCCACTTT. Its protein product is CASSLEAGALLPLHF.

This clone was found a few times. The CDR3 loop reads CSASRDRDSYTF. CDR3 DNA sequence: TGCAGCGCAAGCCGGGACAGGGATAGCTACACCTTC. The chain employs TRBV29-1 and TRBJ1-2, with 9 nucleotides matching TRBD1. V was clipped by 7 bases and J by 9 bases; unmatched bases: 9. The CDR3 length is 12 residues. Germline loops: CDR1 SQVTM, CDR2 ANQGSEA.

This clone was counted a few times. CDR3 protein: CASSLDSGGDRVYGYTF. DNA for the CDR3: TGTGCCAGCAGCTTAGATTCAGGGGGGGACAGGGTTTATGGCTACACCTTC. This chain uses TRBV11-3 with TRBJ1-2, with 9 nucleotides matching TRBD1. Germline V gives CDR1 SGHNT, CDR2 YENEEA. The CDR3 loop spans 17 amino acids. Unmatched junction bases numbered 10, after V lost 0 bases and J lost 5 bases.

The V call is TRBV29-1, the J call TRBJ2-5, with TRBD1 matching 11 bases. Unmatched junction bases numbered 8, after V lost 4 bases and J lost 4 bases. Per germline, CDR1 SQVTM and CDR2 ANQGSEA. The CDR3 runs to 15 residues. The CDR3 sequence is CSVARSGQGVETQYF. For the CDR3, the DNA is TGCAGCGTTGCGAGGTCGGGACAGGGGGTAGAGACCCAGTACTTC.

The V call is TRBV7-9, the J call TRBJ1-2, with D possibly TRBD1 on 5 matching bases. The V gene's germline CDR1 is SEHNR and CDR2 FQNEAQ (reference sequence). This CDR3 is 14 amino acids long. Trimming stripped 5 bases from V and 2 bases from J, with 12 bases between. DNA of the CDR3: TGTGCCAGCAGCCGTACCGGGACGAACTATGGCTACACCTTC. Residues: CASSRTGTNYGYTF.

This sequence joins TRBV5-1 and TRBJ2-5; 11 nucleotides match TRBD1. V gave up 3 bases and J gave up 4 bases; unmatched junction bases: 5. CDR1 and CDR2 (germline): SGHRS, YFSETQ. CDR3 length: 15 residues. For the CDR3, the DNA is TGCGCCAGCAGCTCCGGGACAGGGGGTGTAGAGACCCAGTACTTC. Translation gives CASSSGTGGVETQYF.

This rearrangement joins TRBV25-1 to TRBJ2-7; D not certain. Germline loops: CDR1 MGHDK, CDR2 SYGVNS. Deletions cut 6 bases from V and 4 bases from J, with 16 bases between. The CDR3 totals 14 residues. The CDR3 region has the DNA TGTGCCAGCAGCGCCCCCCAGGATACATACGAGCAGTACTTC. It specifies CASSAPQDTYEQYF.

V usage is TRBV9 and J usage is TRBJ1-2; 12 nucleotides agree with TRBD1. J gave up 7 bases and V 0 bases, and 7 bases lay outside the gene matches. CDR1 and CDR2 (germline): SGDLS, YYNGEE. The CDR3 loop spans 16 amino acids. The CDR3 spells CASSVGGQGATGGYTF. The CDR3 DNA reads TGTGCCAGCAGCGTAGGGGGACAGGGGGCGACCGGTGGCTACACCTTC.

This clone appeared a single time. CDR3 sequence: CSVEDKGGPPTNEQFF. For the CDR3, the DNA is TGCAGCGTTGAAGATAAAGGGGGACCCCCCACCAATGAGCAGTTCTTC. This chain connects TRBV29-1 to TRBJ2-1, with D tentatively TRBD1 (6 bases). Germline V gene lookup returns CDR1 SQVTM and CDR2 ANQGSEA. The CDR3 has 16 residues. Trimming shortened V by 0 bases and J by 6 bases, and 18 bases separated the two germline ends.